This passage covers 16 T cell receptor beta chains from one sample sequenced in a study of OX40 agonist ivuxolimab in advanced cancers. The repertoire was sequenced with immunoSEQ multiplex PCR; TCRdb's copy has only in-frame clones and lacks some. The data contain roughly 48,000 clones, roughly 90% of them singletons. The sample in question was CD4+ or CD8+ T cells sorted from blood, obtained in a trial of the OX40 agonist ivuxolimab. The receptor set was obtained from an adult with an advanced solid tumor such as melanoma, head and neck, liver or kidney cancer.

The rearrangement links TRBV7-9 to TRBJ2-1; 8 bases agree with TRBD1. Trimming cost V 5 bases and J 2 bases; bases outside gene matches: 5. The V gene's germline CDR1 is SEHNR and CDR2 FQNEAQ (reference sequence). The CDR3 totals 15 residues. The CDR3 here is CASSAGTGTYNEQFF. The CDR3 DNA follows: TGTGCCAGCAGCGCGGGGACAGGAACCTACAATGAGCAGTTCTTC.

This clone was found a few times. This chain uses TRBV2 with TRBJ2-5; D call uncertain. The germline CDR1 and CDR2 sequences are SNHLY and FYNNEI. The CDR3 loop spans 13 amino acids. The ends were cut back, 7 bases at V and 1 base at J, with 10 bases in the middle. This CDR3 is CASIRLFQETQYF. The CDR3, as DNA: TGTGCCAGCATACGACTGTTCCAAGAGACCCAGTACTTC.

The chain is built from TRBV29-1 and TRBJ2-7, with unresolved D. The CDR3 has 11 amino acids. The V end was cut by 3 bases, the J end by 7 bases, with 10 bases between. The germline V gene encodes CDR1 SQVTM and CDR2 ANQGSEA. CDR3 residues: CSVESYREQYF. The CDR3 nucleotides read TGCAGCGTTGAGTCCTATCGGGAGCAGTACTTC.

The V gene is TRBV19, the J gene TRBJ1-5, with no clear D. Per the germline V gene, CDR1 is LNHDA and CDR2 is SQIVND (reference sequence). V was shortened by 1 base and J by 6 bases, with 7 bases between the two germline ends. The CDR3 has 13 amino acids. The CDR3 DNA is TGTGCCAGTAGTATAGGAACTCCTCAGCCCCAGCATTTT. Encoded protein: CASSIGTPQPQHF. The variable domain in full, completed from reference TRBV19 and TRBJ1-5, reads DGGITQSPKYLFRKEGQNVTLSCEQNLNHDAMYWYRQDPGQGLRLIYYSQIVNDFQKGDIAEGYSVSREKKESFPLTVTSAQKNPTAFYLCASSIGTPQPQHFGDGTRLSIL.

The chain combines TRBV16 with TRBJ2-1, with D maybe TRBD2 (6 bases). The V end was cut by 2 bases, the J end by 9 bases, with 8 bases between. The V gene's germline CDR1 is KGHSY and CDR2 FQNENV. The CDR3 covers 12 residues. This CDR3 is CASSQLGGEQFF. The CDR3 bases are TGTGCCAGCAGCCAACTGGGGGGTGAGCAGTTCTTC.

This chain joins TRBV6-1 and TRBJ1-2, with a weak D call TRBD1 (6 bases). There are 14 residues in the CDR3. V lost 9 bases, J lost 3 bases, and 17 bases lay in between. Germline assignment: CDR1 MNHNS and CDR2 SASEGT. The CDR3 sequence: CASRSGGAYYGYTF. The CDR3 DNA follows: TGTGCCAGTCGATCTGGGGGGGCCTACTATGGCTACACCTTC.

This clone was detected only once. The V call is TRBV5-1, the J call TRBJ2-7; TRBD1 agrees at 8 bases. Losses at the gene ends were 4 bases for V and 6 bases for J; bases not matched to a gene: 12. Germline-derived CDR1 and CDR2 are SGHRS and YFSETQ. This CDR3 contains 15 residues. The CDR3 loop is CASSKRTGLTGEQYF. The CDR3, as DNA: TGCGCCAGCAGCAAAAGGACAGGGTTAACGGGCGAGCAGTACTTC.

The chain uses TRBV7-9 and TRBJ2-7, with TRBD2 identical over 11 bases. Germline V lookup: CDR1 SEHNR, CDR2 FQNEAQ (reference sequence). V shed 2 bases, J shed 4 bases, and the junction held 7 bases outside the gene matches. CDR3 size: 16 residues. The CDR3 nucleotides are TGTGCCAGCAGCTTACCACTAGCGGGAGAGTCTTACGAGCAGTACTTC. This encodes CASSLPLAGESYEQYF.

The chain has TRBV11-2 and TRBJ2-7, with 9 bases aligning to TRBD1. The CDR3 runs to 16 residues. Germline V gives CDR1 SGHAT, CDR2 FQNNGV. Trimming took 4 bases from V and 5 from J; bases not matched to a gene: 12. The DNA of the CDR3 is TGTGCCAGCAGCTCACCGGACAGGGGAGTATTGAACGAGCAGTACTTC. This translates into CASSSPDRGVLNEQYF. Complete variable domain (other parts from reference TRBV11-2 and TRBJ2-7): EAGVAQSPRYKIIEKRQSVAFWCNPISGHATLYWYQQILGQGPKLLIQFQNNGVVDDSQLPKDRFSAERLKGVDSTLKIQPAKLEDSAVYLCASSSPDRGVLNEQYFGPGTRLTVT.

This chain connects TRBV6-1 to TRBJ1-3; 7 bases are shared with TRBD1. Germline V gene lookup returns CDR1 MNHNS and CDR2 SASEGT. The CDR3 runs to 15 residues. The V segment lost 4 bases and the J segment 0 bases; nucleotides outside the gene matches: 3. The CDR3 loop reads CASSATGSSGNTIYF. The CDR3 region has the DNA TGTGCCAGCAGTGCGACAGGGAGCTCTGGAAACACCATATATTTT.

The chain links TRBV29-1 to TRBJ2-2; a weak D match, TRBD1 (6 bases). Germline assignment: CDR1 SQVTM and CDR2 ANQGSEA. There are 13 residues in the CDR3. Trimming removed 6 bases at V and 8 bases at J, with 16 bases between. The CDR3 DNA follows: TGCAGCGTCGGGACACCAAAAATGGGGGAGCTGTTTTTT. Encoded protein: CSVGTPKMGELFF.

The CDR3 coding sequence is TGTGCCAGCAGTTACCGGACTAGCGGGCAAGAGACCCAGTACTTC. It specifies CASSYRTSGQETQYF. J is TRBJ2-5 and V is TRBV6-5, with TRBD2 matching over 11 bases. With V trimmed by 2 bases and J by 2 bases, 1 base remained unmatched. The CDR3 runs to 15 residues. The germline V gene has CDR1 MNHEY and CDR2 SVGAGI.

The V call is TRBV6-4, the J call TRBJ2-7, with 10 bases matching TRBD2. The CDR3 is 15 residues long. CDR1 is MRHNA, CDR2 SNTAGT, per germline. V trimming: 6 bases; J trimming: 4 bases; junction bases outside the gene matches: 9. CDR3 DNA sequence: TGTGCCAGCAGGAAGAAAGCGGGGGGGACATACGAGCAGTACTTC. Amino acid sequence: CASRKKAGGTYEQYF.

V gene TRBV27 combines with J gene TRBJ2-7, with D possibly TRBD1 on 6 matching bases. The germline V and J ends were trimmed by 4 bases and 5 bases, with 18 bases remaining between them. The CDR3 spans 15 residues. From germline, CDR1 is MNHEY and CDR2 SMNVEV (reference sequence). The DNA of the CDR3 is TGTGCCAGCAGTTCGGAGGCAGGGGCTAGCCACGAGCAGTACTTC. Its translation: CASSSEAGASHEQYF.

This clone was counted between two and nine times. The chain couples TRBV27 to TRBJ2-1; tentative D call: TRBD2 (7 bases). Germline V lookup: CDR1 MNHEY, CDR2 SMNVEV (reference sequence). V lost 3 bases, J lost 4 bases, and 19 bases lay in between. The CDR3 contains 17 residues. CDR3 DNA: TGTGCCAGCAGTTTTTTTGCGGGGGCCGAATCATACAATGAGCAGTTCTTC. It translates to CASSFFAGAESYNEQFF.

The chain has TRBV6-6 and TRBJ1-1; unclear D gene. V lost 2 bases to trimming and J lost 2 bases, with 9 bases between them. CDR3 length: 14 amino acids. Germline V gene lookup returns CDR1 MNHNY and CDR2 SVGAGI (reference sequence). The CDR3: CASSYGPGNTEAFF. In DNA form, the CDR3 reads TGTGCCAGCAGTTACGGTCCGGGTAACACTGAAGCTTTCTTT.